The 24 T cell receptor beta chains reported below all come from one sample, sequenced in a study of CD8+CD57+ T cells in acquired aplastic anemia (dated by TCRdb to about 2018). TCRdb names Illumina HiSeq 2000 as the instrument used. Profiling of TCR beta VDJ combinations and CDR3 sequences used genomic DNA as the template. The public reads were reanalyzed by TCRdb: fastp trimming at Q25, MiXCR alignment, in-frame beta chains only. Entries that share a CDR3 protein sequence are merged under the most common genes and DNA. Recorded for this sample are around 430,000 distinct CDR3 sequences; about a third of them occurred a single time. The ten biggest clones cover approximately 0.82% of the sample. Patients chosen for sequencing had shown expansion of CD8+CD57+ cells by flow cytometry. Sequencing was performed on sorted CD4+, CD8+, or CD8+CD57+ T cells (not recorded which) from PBMCs. Receptors were obtained from a human donor with aplastic anemia.

This clonotype was seen ten or more times. V gene TRBV7-2 combines with J gene TRBJ2-7; 8 bases are shared with TRBD2. CDR3 length: 13 residues. V lost 5 bases to trimming and J lost 3 bases; unmatched junction nucleotides: 3. Germline V gives CDR1 SGHTA, CDR2 FQGNSA. CDR3 sequence: CASSRGGYYEQYF. In DNA form, the CDR3 reads TGTGCCAGCAGCCGGGGGGGATACTACGAGCAGTACTTC.

In its sample, this clonotype was seen a few times. The V gene is TRBV2, the J gene TRBJ2-1; D is possibly TRBD2 (5 bases). CDR3 size: 13 residues. The germline gives CDR1 SNHLY, CDR2 FYNNEI. The V end was cut by 5 bases, the J end by 3 bases, with 8 bases between. CDR3 coding DNA: TGTGCCAGCAGTACCAGCGGCTACAATGAGCAGTTCTTC. Amino acid sequence: CASSTSGYNEQFF.

This clonotype showed up just a few times. At one end, the junction sequence differs from germline, possibly due to a read error. This sequence joins TRBV7-4 and TRBJ1-2; a weak D match, TRBD1 (5 bases). Looked up from germline, CDR1 is SGHVT and CDR2 is SQSDAQ. The CDR3 consists of 14 residues. The CDR3 loop is CASSPSTAHYGYIF. CDR3 sequence (DNA): TGTGCCAGCAGCCCGTCGACAGCCCACTATGGCTACATCTTC. Supplemented by reference TRBV7-4 and TRBJ1-2, the full variable domain reads GAGVSQSPRYKVAKRGRDVALRCDSISGHVTLYWYRQTLGQGSEVLTYSQSDAQRDKSGRPSGRFSAERPERSVSTLKIQRTEQGDSAVYLCASSPSTAHYGYIFGSGTRLTVV.

This chain connects TRBV7-3 to TRBJ2-1; D unresolved. The CDR3 is made up of 14 amino acids. Germline lookup yields CDR1 SGHTA and CDR2 FQGTGA. V shed 3 bases and J shed 5 bases, with 11 bases lying between them. DNA of the CDR3: TGTGCCAGCAGCTTGGTGGGCGTCCACAATGAGCAGTTCTTC. Translation gives CASSLVGVHNEQFF.

There are a few counts of this clonotype. J is TRBJ2-2 and V is TRBV4-1; D is perhaps TRBD2 (5 bases). The V and J ends lost 2 bases and 6 bases respectively, with 7 bases between them. This CDR3 spans 13 amino acids. Germline lookup yields CDR1 MGHRA and CDR2 YSYEKL. The CDR3: CASSQLEAGELFF. The CDR3 DNA reads TGCGCCAGCAGCCAACTGGAGGCCGGGGAGCTGTTTTTT.

A few counts support this clonotype. V gene TRBV7-9 combines with J gene TRBJ2-2; D possibly corresponds to TRBD2 (5 bases). Germline CDR1 is SEHNR and CDR2 is FQNEAQ (reference sequence). Between the trimmed V and J ends, which lost 5 bases and 4 bases, there was a span of 11 bases. This CDR3 has 14 amino acids. This chain's CDR3 is CASSRAAGTGELFF. CDR3 in DNA: TGTGCCAGCAGCCGGGCCGCGGGCACCGGGGAGCTGTTTTTT.

Many counts were recorded for this clonotype. The gene calls are TRBV7-2 and TRBJ2-7; the D gene could be TRBD1 or TRBD2 (5 bases each). Looked up from germline, CDR1 is SGHTA and CDR2 is FQGNSA. The CDR3 covers 15 residues. Trimming removed 1 base at V and 5 bases at J, with 15 bases between. The CDR3 region is CASSLGRDGVHEQYF. The CDR3 DNA reads TGTGCCAGCAGCTTAGGCCGGGACGGAGTGCACGAGCAGTACTTC.

This clonotype came up many times. J is TRBJ1-2 and V is TRBV29-1; 9 nucleotides align to TRBD1. From germline, CDR1 is SQVTM and CDR2 ANQGSEA. V shed 6 bases, J shed 5 bases, and the junction held 10 bases outside the gene matches. The CDR3 spans 14 residues. CDR3 sequence (DNA): TGCAGCGTCGAGGCCCGGGACAGGGCTTATGGCTACACCTTC. Protein product: CSVEARDRAYGYTF.

This clonotype showed up just a few times. A much larger clone is a single base away; this may be a read error. The chain recombines TRBV7-9 with TRBJ1-5; unclear D gene. The CDR3 contains 14 residues. Germline assignment: CDR1 SEHNR and CDR2 FQNEAQ (reference sequence). The CDR3 loop is CASSWSSDNRPQHF. The CDR3 DNA reads as TGTGCCAGCAGCTGGAGTAGCGACAATCGGCCCCAGCATTTT.

This clonotype has a handful of counts. The chain recombines TRBV5-1 with TRBJ2-3; 9 nucleotides match TRBD1. The CDR3 consists of 15 residues. V trimming: 1 base; J trimming: 6 bases; junction bases outside the gene matches: 6. The V gene's germline CDR1 is SGHRS and CDR2 YFSETQ. The CDR3 loop is CASSLWTGAGDTQYF. CDR3 DNA: TGCGCCAGCAGCTTGTGGACAGGGGCTGGGGATACGCAGTATTTT.

The table lists this clonotype with a count of one. A much more abundant neighbour one base away suggests this may be a read error. The chain carries TRBV20-1 and TRBJ2-3; 9 bases are shared with TRBD2. Trimming took 3 bases from V and 6 from J; bases not matched to a gene: 7. In germline, CDR1 is DFQATT, CDR2 SNEGSKA (reference sequence). The CDR3 runs to 14 residues. The CDR3 nucleotides are TGCAGTGCTAGCCGCGGGGGGGCTTACGATACGCAGTATTTT. Translating gives CSASRGGAYDTQYF.

This clonotype was recorded many times. The rearrangement links TRBV15 to TRBJ2-2; tentative D call: TRBD1 (5 bases). The length of the CDR3 is 13 residues. With 4 bases removed from V and 5 bases from J, the gap between germline ends came to 8 bases. Germline CDR1 is LNHNV and CDR2 is YYDKDF (reference sequence). CDR3 bases: TGTGCCACCAGCACAGGGAAAACCGGGGAGCTGTTTTTT. Protein: CATSTGKTGELFF.

This clonotype has a handful of counts. Mismatch with germline at one junction end may stem from a read error. This chain links TRBV10-3 with TRBJ2-6, with unresolved D. Germline V lookup: CDR1 ENHRY, CDR2 SYGVKD. The CDR3 extends over 14 amino acids. DNA for the CDR3: TGTGCCAGCAGTTATCAGACAGGGGCCAACGTCCTGACTTTC. As protein: CASSYQTGANVLTF.

This clonotype was detected ten times or more. The chain carries TRBV10-1 and TRBJ2-7; TRBD2 is a possible D gene (5 bases). This CDR3 contains 13 residues. CDR1 and CDR2 (germline): WNHNN, SYGVQD (reference sequence). V shed 4 bases and J shed 3 bases, with 10 bases lying between them. The CDR3 region is CASSVGEGYEQYF. For the CDR3, the DNA is TGCGCCAGCAGTGTTGGTGAGGGCTACGAGCAGTACTTC.

CDR3 in amino acids: CASSEAALGPPETQYF. CDR3 DNA: TGTGCCAGCAGTGAAGCTGCTCTAGGGCCCCCGGAGACCCAGTACTTC. V is TRBV6-1 and J is TRBJ2-5; no clear D. Germline V gene lookup returns CDR1 MNHNS and CDR2 SASEGT. With 0 bases removed from V and 5 bases from J, the gap between germline ends came to 16 bases. The length of the CDR3 is 16 residues.

This clonotype has just a few counts. The chain links TRBV12-3 or TRBV12-4 to TRBJ2-7; 8 bases align to TRBD2. CDR3 length equals 14 residues. V lost 1 base and J lost 5; bases outside the gene matches: 4. Here the CDR3 reads CASSLVAGNDEQYF. The DNA for the CDR3 is TGTGCCAGCAGTTTAGTAGCGGGGAACGACGAGCAGTACTTC.

Ten or more counts support this clonotype. The gene calls are TRBV15 and TRBJ2-5; 9 bases agree with TRBD2. This CDR3 spans 16 amino acids. Per the germline V gene, CDR1 is LNHNV and CDR2 is YYDKDF (reference sequence). V lost 0 bases to trimming and J lost 3 bases; unmatched junction nucleotides: 5. For the CDR3, the DNA is TGTGCCACCAGCAGAGATCGCGGGGGGGCCGAAGAGACCCAGTACTTC. Its protein is CATSRDRGGAEETQYF.

The DNA for the CDR3 is TGCAGTGCTAGAGTCAGGCCAAATCAGCCCCAGCATTTT. This gives the protein CSARVRPNQPQHF. V gene TRBV20-1 combines with J gene TRBJ1-5, with D unclear. Germline-derived CDR1 and CDR2 are DFQATT and SNEGSKA (reference sequence). The CDR3 runs to 13 residues. V lost 1 base to trimming and J lost 4 bases, with 8 bases between them.

This clonotype was seen at least ten times. V gene TRBV24-1 combines with J gene TRBJ1-4; 7 bases fit TRBD1. The CDR3 consists of 16 residues. Germline V gene data show CDR1 as KGHDR and CDR2 as SFDVKD. Unmatched junction bases numbered 4, after V lost 2 bases and J lost 2 bases. As DNA, the CDR3 is TGTGCCACCAGTGATTCACCAGGGGGTACTAATGAAAAACTGTTTTTT. Amino acid sequence: CATSDSPGGTNEKLFF.

As regards this clonotype: This may arise from a read error, as a much more abundant clone is one base away. The chain combines TRBV4-2 with TRBJ1-6; TRBD1 aligns across 7 bases. The germline V gene has CDR1 LGHNA and CDR2 YNFKEQ. The CDR3 is 15 residues long. For the CDR3, the DNA is TGTGCCAGCAGCCAAGAACGACAGGGAAATTCACCCCCCCACTTT. It translates to CASSQERQGNSPPHF.

J is TRBJ1-2 and V is TRBV20-1, with unresolved D. The CDR3 runs to 13 residues. The ends were cut back, 6 bases at V and 3 bases at J, with 14 bases in the middle. Germline loops: CDR1 DFQATT, CDR2 SNEGSKA (reference sequence). The DNA of the CDR3 is TGCAGTGCCCCCGGGAGTGCCTACTATGGCTACACCTTC. It specifies CSAPGSAYYGYTF.

The V and J genes are TRBV14 and TRBJ1-1; tentative D call: TRBD1 (5 bases). CDR1 SGHDN and CDR2 FVKESK come from the germline V gene. Trimming left V 1 base short and J 7 bases short, with 16 bases between. The CDR3 has 15 amino acids. The CDR3 DNA follows: TGTGCCAGCAGCCAAGGCCATGGGGGGACCTATGAAGCTTTCTTT. Translating gives CASSQGHGGTYEAFF.

The rearrangement uses TRBV7-8 and TRBJ2-7, with 10 nucleotides matching TRBD1. The CDR3 spans 15 residues. Trimming at V came to 5 bases and at J to 4 bases, leaving 8 bases not matched to a gene. The germline V gene encodes CDR1 SGHVS and CDR2 FQNEAQ. CDR3 loop: CASSTMGQGRYEQYF. CDR3 coding DNA: TGTGCCAGCAGCACTATGGGACAGGGGAGGTACGAGCAGTACTTC.

This clonotype occurred many times. V usage is TRBV24-1 and J usage is TRBJ2-5; D is perhaps TRBD2 (6 bases). Germline CDR1 and CDR2: KGHDR and SFDVKD. V lost 3 bases and J lost 0, with 13 bases in between. CDR3 length: 16 residues. Here the CDR3 DNA reads TGTGCCACCAGTGATGGCCCGGGGGTAGACCAAGAGACCCAGTACTTC. As protein: CATSDGPGVDQETQYF.